The source of this TCR beta chain is a study of monozygotic twins with inflammatory bowel disease. Study-wide points: It was in IBD patients that TCRbeta diversity (inverse Simpson) was lower than in healthy co-twins. Discordant twins showed the same repertoire similarity as concordant twins, possibly from limited power.

The CDR3 has 15 amino acids. CDR1 is MGHRA, CDR2 YSYEKL, per germline. Each sample had eight separate cDNA synthesis reactions. TCRdb reprocessed the 5' RACE reads, with one entry per CDR3 protein and no DNA. The data show roughly 100,000 distinct CDR3 sequences, and the top ten clones hold 1.9%. On this clonotype itself: Its antigen is as yet unknown.

This receptor was obtained from a human donor with ulcerative colitis or Crohn's disease, or a healthy co-twin of an affected twin (not recorded which). J is TRBJ1-2 and V is TRBV4-1; TCRdb outputs TRBD1, but without DNA this stays unchecked. The sequenced material came from blood. CDR3 loop: CASSPQWTGNYGYTF.